Detailed here is one T cell receptor (beta chain). This clonotype was seen repeatedly, ten times or more. Which antigen it targets is not known. The sample holds no much larger clone one base away, and base qualities are not on file. The TCR beta CDR3 regions were amplified from RNA transcripts. The TCR CDR3 was subjected to a first round of RT-PCR using the HTBI primer set and the Qiagen OneStep RT-PCR kit. The libraries were constructed in a second round of multiplex PCR and then size-selected and purified. Libraries were sequenced paired-end with 100 bp reads on an Illumina HiSeq2000. Processing in the source paper ran as follows. SOAPnuke was used to process the raw data, with reads discarded if the reads contained adapters or uncalled bases, had a mean Phred below 15, or lacked an exact constant-primer or identifier match. High-quality paired reads were merged using COPE v1.2.5, and each unique nucleotide sequence was defined as a clonotype. Clonotypes were aligned to IMGT TRBV, TRBD and TRBJ reference segments using MiTCR v1.1. Analysis was restricted to V-J combinations with a frequency above 0.0001, which covered 99.2% of repertoires. A TCS score was defined as the ratio of F50 (clonal expansion) to E x V (chaos), with BLOSUM62-based TCRdist applied between CDR3 peptides within each V-J. Welch's t-statistics and random forest reduced 514 V-J features to about 13, which were used in a naive Bayes classifier (R e1071). TCRdb itself trimmed the public reads at Q25 with fastp, ran MiXCR and retained productive beta chains. Merged by CDR3 protein, the rows form single entries marked with the most common genes and DNA. The V and J calls and clone size are TCRdb's, not the authors'. The sample table shows a few hundred thousand distinct CDR3 sequences, and 15% to 20% are seen once. About 16% of the sample lies in the top ten.

Ophthalmopathy patients had moderately to severely active disease, with a Clinical Activity Score of 3 or more, a NOSPECS grade of 4 or more, and a disease duration of less than 3 months. The study excluded patients with uncontrolled infections, other autoimmune diseases, pregnancy or lactation. Diagnoses relied on clinical symptoms, serum thyroxine and TRAb, thyroid ultrasound and orbital computed tomography. PBMCs were separated from 8 to 10 ml of fresh peripheral blood using Ficoll-Paque density gradient centrifugation. Total RNA was extracted using Trizol reagent, and RNA quality was assessed on an Agilent 2100 Bioanalyzer. The data were obtained in a study of T cells in Graves' hyperthyroidism and ophthalmopathy (dated by TCRdb to between 2018 and 2021). For context, the study as a whole: Peripheral blood was sampled at the time of initial diagnosis, prior to any treatment. In addition, the study compared T-cell repertoires in thyroid tissue and in blood from over 5 Graves' hyperthyroidism patients. Once sampling was done, hyperthyroidism patients were given methimazole at a starting dose of 30 mg daily, whereas ophthalmopathy patients were given high-dose intravenous methylprednisolone. TCR V-J signatures able to tell the groups apart were searched for in a discovery cohort of 100 or so patients, of whom over 40 had Graves' ophthalmopathy and roughly 59 had stable Graves' hyperthyroidism. The 85 to 100 discovery patients were divided at random into training and test sets in a 7:3 ratio. According to the paper, TCR Vbeta CDR3 sequencing was carried out on around 140 peripheral blood samples, which came from 40 to 45 ophthalmopathy, around 75 hyperthyroidism and approximately 17 progressor patients. An independent validation cohort of around 19 hyperthyroidism patients and 17 patients who later progressed to ophthalmopathy tested prospective prediction of ophthalmopathy. Study-level results and caveats: In validation, the model predicted progression to ophthalmopathy a median of 6.5 months before onset, with 70% to 71% sensitivity and just under 75% specificity. Most expanded thyroid clonotypes (frequency above 0.001) were also found in blood, which suggests that blood repertoires may mirror thyroid immune responses. Ophthalmopathy was separated from stable hyperthyroidism by a 13 V-J signature model, with approximately 86% sensitivity and just over 81% specificity obtained in cross-validation and 80%/75% obtained in testing. Sample size was not statistically predetermined, and investigators were not blinded to group allocation.

V loses 0 bases of germline sequence and J loses 0 bases, and the interval between the two ends is 9 bases. The CDR3 sequence holds 16 residues, the cysteine and phenylalanine included. Only the CDR3 part of the read is kept: 48 bases, read in frame from the first base. Looking up the germline V gene yields CDR1 MNHEY and CDR2 SVGAGI. The rearranged chain carries TRBV6-5 and TRBJ1-5, with the D gene too uncertain to name. The source is a woman aged 35 to 49 with Graves' ophthalmopathy. Sequencing was carried out using blood. In nucleotides, the sequence is TGTGCCAGCAGTTACTCGAGTCCGTATAGCAATCAGCCCCAGCATTTT. Its coded protein is CASSYSSPYSNQPQHF.